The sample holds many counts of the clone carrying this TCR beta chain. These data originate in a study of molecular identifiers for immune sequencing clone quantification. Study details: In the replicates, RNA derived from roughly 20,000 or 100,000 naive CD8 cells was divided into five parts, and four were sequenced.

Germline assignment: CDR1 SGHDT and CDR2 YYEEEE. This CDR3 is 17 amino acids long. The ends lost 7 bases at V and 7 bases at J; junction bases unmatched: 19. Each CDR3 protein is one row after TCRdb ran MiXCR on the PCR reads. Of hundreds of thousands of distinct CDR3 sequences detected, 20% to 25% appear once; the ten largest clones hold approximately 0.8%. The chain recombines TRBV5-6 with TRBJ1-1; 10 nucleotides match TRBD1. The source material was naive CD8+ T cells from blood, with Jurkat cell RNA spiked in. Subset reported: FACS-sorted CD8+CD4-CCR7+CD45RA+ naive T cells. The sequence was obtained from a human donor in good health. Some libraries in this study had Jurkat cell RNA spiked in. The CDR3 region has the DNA TGTGCCAGCGGAAGCTTTTATCGGGACAGGGGATCAGGTGAAGCTTTCTTT. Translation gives CASGSFYRDRGSGEAFF.